Below, 29 T cell receptor beta chains from the same sample are listed, as sequenced in a study of blood T cells in healthy people across ages. Combining a sample-barcoded 5' primer with a J-beta primer mix, a second PCR ran for about 7 to 12 cycles. TCRdb redid the calling of the 5' RACE reads with MiXCR, one entry per CDR3 protein. The repertoire holds about 650,000 distinct CDR3 sequences, 32% seen once, with 15% in the top ten. The sequenced material came from blood. These receptors were taken from a woman over 75 in good health.

This clonotype was observed many times. The V gene is TRBV7-2, the J gene TRBJ1-1, with D uncertain. The length of the CDR3 is 14 residues. V dropped 4 bases and J dropped 4 bases, with 13 bases sitting between them. Germline V gene lookup returns CDR1 SGHTA and CDR2 FQGNSA. CDR3 nucleotides: TGTGCCAGCAGCTCCGATGGCGGGAGCACTGAAGCTTTCTTT. Its translation is CASSSDGGSTEAFF.

This clonotype appeared a few times. The CDR3 region is CAWGLPEEQYF. The CDR3 coding sequence is TGTGCCTGGGGACTTCCCGAGGAGCAGTACTTC. The chain carries TRBV30 and TRBJ2-5, with a weak D call TRBD2 (5 bases). Trimming took 5 bases from V and 11 from J, leaving 15 bases between them. The germline gives CDR1 GTSNPN, CDR2 SVGIG (reference sequence). The CDR3 length is 11 residues.

This clonotype was seen at least ten times. This sequence joins TRBV6-1 and TRBJ1-4; 9 bases align to TRBD1. The trim removed 8 bases at V and 0 bases at J, leaving 7 bases unmatched. CDR3 size: 16 residues. Germline CDR1 MNHNS, CDR2 SASEGT. The CDR3 nucleotides read TGTGCCAGCCGGGACAGGGCAATTGCAACTAATGAAAAACTGTTTTTT. Protein product: CASRDRAIATNEKLFF.

The sample holds many counts of this clonotype. The gene calls are TRBV4-2 and TRBJ2-7; 7 positions agree with TRBD2. CDR3 length equals 16 residues. Unmatched junction bases numbered 5, after V lost 0 bases and J lost 0 bases. CDR1 and CDR2 from the germline V gene are LGHNA and YNFKEQ. CDR3 DNA sequence: TGTGCCAGCAGCCAAGATTCCGGGACTACCTCCTACGAGCAGTACTTC. It encodes CASSQDSGTTSYEQYF.

This clonotype appeared many times. The chain is built from TRBV29-1 and TRBJ1-2, with 9 nucleotides matching TRBD1. The V segment lost 5 bases and the J segment 8 bases; nucleotides outside the gene matches: 9. CDR1 is SQVTM, CDR2 ANQGSEA, per germline. The CDR3 is 13 residues long. The CDR3 loop is CSVLTGGAGGYTF. CDR3 DNA: TGCAGCGTTTTAACAGGGGGCGCGGGGGGCTACACCTTC. The whole variable domain, remainder taken from reference TRBV29-1 and TRBJ1-2, is SAVISQKPSRDICQRGTSLTIQCQVDSQVTMMFWYRQQPGQSLTLIATANQGSEATYESGFVIDKFPISRPNLTFSTLTVSNMSPEDSSIYLCSVLTGGAGGYTFGSGTRLTVV.

A word on this clonotype: This may stem from a read error, because a much larger clone lies one nucleotide away. This chain links TRBV12-3 or TRBV12-4 with TRBJ2-5; tentative D call: TRBD2 (5 bases). V shed 2 bases and J shed 11 bases, with 9 bases lying between them. The CDR3 sequence is 11 residues long. The CDR3: CASSLTRVQYF. In nucleotides, the CDR3 is TGTGCCAGCAGTTTAACGAGGGTGCAGTACTTC.

This clonotype was counted between two and nine times. The chain joins TRBV18 to TRBJ1-2; D perhaps matches TRBD1 (5 bases). V lost 1 base and J lost 8, with 17 bases in between. CDR1 is KGHSH, CDR2 LQKENI, per germline. CDR3 length: 15 residues. The CDR3 sequence: CASSPQSWGQEGYTF. The CDR3, as DNA: TGTGCCAGCTCACCACAATCATGGGGCCAGGAGGGCTACACCTTC.

This chain uses TRBV24-1 with TRBJ2-3; D is possibly TRBD2 (6 bases). The CDR3 sequence is 14 residues long. V dropped 4 bases and J dropped 2 bases, with 9 bases sitting between them. Germline lookup yields CDR1 KGHDR and CDR2 SFDVKD. The CDR3 DNA reads as TGTGCCACCAGTGACTGGGACTTCACAGATACGCAGTATTTT. Translating gives CATSDWDFTDTQYF.

This clonotype has a count of ten or more. The chain employs TRBV7-2 and TRBJ2-7; 7 positions agree with TRBD1. J gave up 2 bases and V 0 bases, and 4 bases lay outside the gene matches. Germline loops: CDR1 SGHTA, CDR2 FQGNSA. The CDR3 extends over 15 amino acids. CDR3 loop: CASSLAKGATYEQYF. The CDR3 nucleotides are TGTGCCAGCAGCTTAGCGAAGGGGGCGACCTACGAGCAGTACTTC.

This clonotype occurred a few times. This may be a read error, as it is one base from a much larger clone. The V gene is TRBV5-6, the J gene TRBJ2-1; no reliable D call. CDR1 is SGHDT, CDR2 YYEEEE, per germline. Trimming cost V 4 bases and J 8 bases, with 19 bases left between them. The CDR3 is made up of 15 amino acids. CDR3 residues: CASSPTWQQWYEQFF. The DNA for the CDR3 is TGTGCCAGCAGCCCCACCTGGCAACAGTGGTATGAGCAGTTCTTC.

This clonotype was recorded many times. This chain uses TRBV4-3 with TRBJ1-2; TRBD1 agrees at 10 bases. The germline CDR1 and CDR2 sequences are LGHNA and YSLEER. The ends lost 3 bases at V and 2 bases at J; junction bases unmatched: 12. The CDR3 is 18 residues long. The CDR3 nucleotides are TGCGCCAGCAGCCAGGACCTCCGCGACAGGGGGCGAAACTATGGCTACACCTTC. This sequence encodes CASSQDLRDRGRNYGYTF.

This clonotype was counted a few times. The chain uses TRBV5-1 and TRBJ2-1; TRBD2 matches at 8 bases. Germline CDR1 and CDR2: SGHRS and YFSETQ. The CDR3 has 15 amino acids. With V trimmed by 0 bases and J by 6 bases, 5 bases remained unmatched. The DNA of the CDR3 is TGCGCCAGCAGCTTGGTCGGGGGGGTCTTCAATGAGCAGTTCTTC. This translates into CASSLVGGVFNEQFF.

This clonotype was observed many times. The chain combines TRBV5-1 with TRBJ1-1; D gene unclear. V shed 1 base and J shed 1 base, with 11 bases lying between them. The CDR3 loop spans 15 amino acids. Per the germline V gene, CDR1 is SGHRS and CDR2 is YFSETQ. The CDR3 region is CASSLPGQSNTEAFF. The CDR3 nucleotides are TGCGCCAGCAGCTTGCCTGGGCAGTCGAACACTGAAGCTTTCTTT. Drawing the rest from reference TRBV5-1 and TRBJ1-1, the complete variable domain is KAGVTQTPRYLIKTRGQQVTLSCSPISGHRSVSWYQQTPGQGLQFLFEYFSETQRNKGNFPGRFSGRQFSNSRSEMNVSTLELGDSALYLCASSLPGQSNTEAFFGQGTRLTVV.

The genes are TRBV20-1 and TRBJ2-5; 8 nucleotides align to TRBD1. In germline, CDR1 is DFQATT, CDR2 SNEGSKA (reference sequence). J lost 4 bases, V lost 3 bases, and 4 bases had no gene match. The CDR3 is made up of 13 amino acids. The CDR3 DNA sequence: TGCAGTGCTAGCCCACAGGGGGGAGAGACCCAGTACTTC. Its protein is CSASPQGGETQYF.

This clonotype was seen ten or more times. V gene TRBV27 combines with J gene TRBJ1-2; the D is unclear. Trimming shortened V by 8 bases and J by 5 bases, and 24 bases separated the two germline ends. Germline-derived CDR1 and CDR2 are MNHEY and SMNVEV (reference sequence). The CDR3 consists of 16 residues. The CDR3 here is CASWPRSGPKGYGYTF. DNA for the CDR3: TGTGCCAGCTGGCCTAGGTCAGGCCCTAAAGGGTATGGCTACACCTTC.

The rearrangement links TRBV21-1 to TRBJ1-1; the D call in the table, TRBD1, was not verified against the DNA. TRBV21-1 is classified as a pseudogene. CDR3 length: 18 amino acids. The CDR3 protein is CASSKGIETGGMNTEAFF. CDR3 coding DNA: TGTGCCAGCAGCAAAGGGATAGAGACGGGGGGCATGAACACTGAAGCTTTCTTT.

Ten or more counts support this clonotype. The V call is TRBV29-1, the J call TRBJ1-1, with a tentative D call TRBD1 (5 bases). The CDR3 consists of 13 residues. V gave up 7 bases and J gave up 1 base, with 13 bases separating them. The germline V gene has CDR1 SQVTM and CDR2 ANQGSEA. As DNA, the CDR3 is TGCAGCGGGGGACCGTCGGGGAACACTGAAGCTTTCTTT. This translates into CSGGPSGNTEAFF.

This clonotype was detected only a few times. A read error may explain this, as a much larger clone is one base away. The chain joins TRBV9 to TRBJ1-4; D is undetermined. The CDR3 loop spans 16 amino acids. Germline V gives CDR1 SGDLS, CDR2 YYNGEE. This CDR3 reads CASSANLLLRDEKRFF. CDR3 in DNA: TGTGCCAGCAGCGCCAACCTTCTCCTCCGGGATGAAAAACGGTTTTTT.

As concerns this clonotype: A junction boundary mismatches the germline segment, possibly from a read error. The rearrangement links TRBV30 to TRBJ1-1; maybe TRBD1 (6 bases). The germline V gene encodes CDR1 GTSNPN and CDR2 SVGIG (reference sequence). The CDR3 is made up of 13 amino acids. The CDR3 region is CAWITGLNTEAFF. For the CDR3, the DNA is TGTGCCTGGATTACAGGGTTGAACACTGAAGCGTTCTTT.

This clonotype appeared once. This chain connects TRBV20-1 to TRBJ1-6; TRBD1 might be the D (5 bases). The V gene's germline CDR1 is DFQATT and CDR2 SNEGSKA (reference sequence). This CDR3 is 13 amino acids long. V gave up 6 bases and J gave up 8 bases, with 14 bases separating them. The CDR3 DNA sequence: TGCAGTGCCCGCGGGGTAGGGGATTCACCCCTCCACTTT. Encoded protein: CSARGVGDSPLHF.

This clonotype occurred many times. The chain is built from TRBV7-3 and TRBJ2-6; D gene uncertain. V was cut by 4 bases and J by 4 bases, with 8 bases left in between. This CDR3 is 14 amino acids long. Germline V gene lookup returns CDR1 SGHTA and CDR2 FQGTGA. The CDR3 DNA follows: TGTGCCAGCAGCTCGGGTTTGGGGGCCAACGTCCTGACTTTC. It codes for CASSSGLGANVLTF.

The rearrangement links TRBV5-5 to TRBJ1-2; D unclear. In germline, CDR1 is SGHKS, CDR2 YYEKEE (reference sequence). This CDR3 has 15 residues. The V end lost 4 bases, the J end lost 2 bases, and 15 bases lay between the germline ends. The CDR3 sequence: CASSRGGTLNYGYTF. The CDR3 DNA reads as TGTGCCAGCAGCCGCGGAGGCACCCTGAACTATGGCTACACCTTC. Full variable domain (missing parts from reference TRBV5-5 and TRBJ1-2): DAGVTQSPTHLIKTRGQQVTLRCSPISGHKSVSWYQQVLGQGPQFIFQYYEKEERGRGNFPDRFSARQFPNYSSELNVNALLLGDSALYLCASSRGGTLNYGYTFGSGTRLTVV.

This clonotype came up many times. The chain joins TRBV28 to TRBJ2-1, with 8 bases identical to TRBD2. V dropped 5 bases and J dropped 12; count of bases not matched to a gene: 3. The CDR3 sequence is 11 residues long. CDR1 and CDR2 from the germline V gene are MDHEN and SYDVKM. CDR3 sequence: CASSTGGGQFF. The CDR3 nucleotides read TGTGCCAGCAGTACCGGGGGGGGGCAGTTCTTC.

The gene calls are TRBV20-1 and TRBJ2-2; TRBD1 or TRBD2 may be the D gene (5 bases each). Germline V gene lookup returns CDR1 DFQATT and CDR2 SNEGSKA (reference sequence). The CDR3 totals 15 residues. Trimming took off 3 bases at V and 1 base at J, with 12 bases between the two ends. CDR3 in amino acids: CSASGAHLNTGELFF. DNA of the CDR3: TGCAGTGCTAGCGGGGCACACCTGAACACCGGGGAGCTGTTTTTT.

This clonotype was seen at least ten times. This chain joins TRBV6-1 and TRBJ2-7, with D perhaps being TRBD1 or TRBD2 (6 bases each). The germline V gene encodes CDR1 MNHNS and CDR2 SASEGT. Between the trimmed V and J ends, which lost 0 bases and 3 bases, there was a span of 12 bases. The CDR3 is 15 residues long. The CDR3, as DNA: TGTGCCAGCAGTGAAGCACGACTAGGGGGCTACGAGCAGTACTTC. This sequence encodes CASSEARLGGYEQYF.

This clonotype has ten or more counts. The chain joins TRBV7-9 to TRBJ1-2; 8 bases are shared with TRBD1. Germline CDR1 SEHNR, CDR2 FQNEAQ (reference sequence). CDR3 size: 16 residues. V gave up 3 bases and J gave up 3 bases; unmatched junction bases: 9. The CDR3 here is CASSFVTGDSDYGYTF. In nucleotides, the CDR3 is TGTGCCAGCAGCTTTGTGACAGGGGATTCCGACTATGGCTACACCTTC.

A remark on this clonotype: One junction end does not reproduce the germline sequence, and a read error may be involved. The rearrangement uses TRBV5-4 and TRBJ1-6; TRBD1 might be the D (6 bases). There are 15 residues in the CDR3. CDR1 and CDR2 from the germline V gene are SGHNT and YYREEE (reference sequence). CDR3 nucleotides: TGTGCCAGCAGCTCGGGGGGGGCCTCTTATTCACCCCCCCACTTT. Protein sequence: CASSSGGASYSPPHF.

This clonotype was detected ten times or more. V and J are TRBV11-2 and TRBJ2-5; D gene unclear. Per germline, CDR1 SGHAT and CDR2 FQNNGV. V lost 5 bases and J lost 2, with 15 bases in between. The CDR3 sequence is 15 residues long. CDR3: CASSPMSTRQETQYF. The CDR3 region has the DNA TGTGCCAGCAGCCCTATGTCGACAAGACAAGAGACCCAGTACTTC.

This clonotype was counted at least ten times. The chain recombines TRBV5-1 with TRBJ1-6; a weak D match, TRBD1 (5 bases). Trimming stripped 4 bases from V and 6 bases from J, with 8 bases between. The CDR3 extends over 13 amino acids. Looked up from germline, CDR1 is SGHRS and CDR2 is YFSETQ. The CDR3 coding sequence is TGCGCCAGCAGCACCGACAGTAATTCACCCCTCCACTTT. This codes for CASSTDSNSPLHF.